This T cell receptor beta chain was identified in a study of CD8 T cells in ankylosing spondylitis. There are many counts of this clonotype. Its matching antigen is unknown. V was shortened by 7 bases and J by 3 bases, with 10 bases between the two germline ends. This CDR3 spans 13 amino acids. Study conclusions and caveats: Clones linked to disease were reported to show significant enrichment in matched ankylosing spondylitis synovial fluid. Apparently characteristic of ankylosing spondylitis blood was a TCR beta motif (about 8 highly homologous variants). Earlier reports found some motif variants in synovial fluid and blood in reactive arthritis.

A quantitative 5'-RACE method, one with molecular barcodes, was used to make TCR beta libraries. MiXCR was run by TCRdb on the 5' RACE reads, yielding one entry per CDR3 protein. The sample records fewer than 400,000 distinct CDR3 sequences, approximately 20% being singletons. This clonotype originated in a male donor with ankylosing spondylitis. This chain connects TRBV12-3 or TRBV12-4 to TRBJ2-1, with no clear D. The sample comprised blood, either unsorted or a sorted T cell fraction (not recorded which). CDR3 protein: CASIILFYNEQFF. The CDR3 nucleotides are TGTGCCAGCATCATCCTATTCTACAATGAGCAGTTCTTC.